This TCR beta chain originates from a study of CD8 T cells in Susac syndrome. As for the study in general: Clinical remission applied to roughly 8 sequenced Susac syndrome patients, and about six had active disease. When blood was collected, patients with Susac syndrome were therapy-naive, were taking corticosteroids, or were receiving intravenous immunoglobulin alone. Study-wide results and caveats: Where Susac syndrome CD4+ T cell repertoires were concerned, no clonal expansion was evident.

RNA totalling roughly 0.45 to 1 ug underwent reverse transcription with random hexamers. Using its own MiXCR run on the immunoSEQ multiplex PCR reads, TCRdb lists one record per CDR3 protein. The sample has some 180,000 distinct CDR3 sequences, about 93% seen once. Negative isolation was used for CD8+ and CD4+ T cells and FACS enrichment for TEMRA cells. Remarks on this clonotype: No antigen is known for it.

CDR1 MNHEY and CDR2 SMNVEV come from the germline V gene (reference sequence). J gave up 3 bases and V 6 bases, and 2 bases lay outside the gene matches. The CDR3 runs 14 residues. V usage is TRBV27 and J usage is TRBJ2-2, with TRBD2 matching over 9 bases. The TCR comes from a human donor with Susac syndrome. Material: CD4+ T cells from PBMCs. CDR3 in amino acids: CASRRGGDTGELFF. The CDR3 nucleotides are TGTGCCAGCAGGCGGGGGGGGGACACCGGGGAGCTGTTTTTT.